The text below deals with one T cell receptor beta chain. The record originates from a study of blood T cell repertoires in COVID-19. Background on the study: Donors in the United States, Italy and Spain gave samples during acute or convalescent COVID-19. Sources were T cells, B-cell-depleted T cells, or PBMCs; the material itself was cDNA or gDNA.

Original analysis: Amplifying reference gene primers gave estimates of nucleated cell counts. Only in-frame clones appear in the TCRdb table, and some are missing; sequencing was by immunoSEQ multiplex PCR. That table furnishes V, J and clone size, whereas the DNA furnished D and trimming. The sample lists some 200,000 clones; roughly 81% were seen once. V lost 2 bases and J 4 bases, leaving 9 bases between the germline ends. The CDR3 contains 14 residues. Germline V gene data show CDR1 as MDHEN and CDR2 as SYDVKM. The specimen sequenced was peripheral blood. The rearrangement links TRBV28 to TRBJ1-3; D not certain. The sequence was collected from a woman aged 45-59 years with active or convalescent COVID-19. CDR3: CASSLGGAGNTIYF. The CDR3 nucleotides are TGTGCCAGCAGTTTAGGAGGTGCCGGAAACACCATATATTTT.